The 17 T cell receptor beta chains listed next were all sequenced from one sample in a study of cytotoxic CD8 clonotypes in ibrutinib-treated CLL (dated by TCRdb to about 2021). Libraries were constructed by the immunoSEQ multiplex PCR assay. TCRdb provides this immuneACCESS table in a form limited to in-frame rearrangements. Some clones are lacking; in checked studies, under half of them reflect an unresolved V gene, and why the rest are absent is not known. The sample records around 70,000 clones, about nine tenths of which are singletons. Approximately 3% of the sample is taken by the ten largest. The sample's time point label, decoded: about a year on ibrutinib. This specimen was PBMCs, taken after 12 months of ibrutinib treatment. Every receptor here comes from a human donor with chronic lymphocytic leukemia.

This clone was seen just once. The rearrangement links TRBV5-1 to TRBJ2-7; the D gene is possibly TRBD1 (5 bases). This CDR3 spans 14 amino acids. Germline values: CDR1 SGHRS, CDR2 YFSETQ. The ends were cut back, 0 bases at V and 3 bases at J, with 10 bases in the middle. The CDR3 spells CASSLADGHYEQYF. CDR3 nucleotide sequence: TGCGCCAGCAGCTTGGCCGACGGACACTACGAGCAGTACTTC.

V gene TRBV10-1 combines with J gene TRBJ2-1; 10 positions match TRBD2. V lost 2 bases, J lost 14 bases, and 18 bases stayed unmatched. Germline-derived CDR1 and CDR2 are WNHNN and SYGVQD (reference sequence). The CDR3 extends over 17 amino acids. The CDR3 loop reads CASSEATSLAGAGLKFF. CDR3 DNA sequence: TGCGCCAGCAGTGAGGCCACCTCTCTAGCGGGAGCGGGGCTGAAGTTCTTC.

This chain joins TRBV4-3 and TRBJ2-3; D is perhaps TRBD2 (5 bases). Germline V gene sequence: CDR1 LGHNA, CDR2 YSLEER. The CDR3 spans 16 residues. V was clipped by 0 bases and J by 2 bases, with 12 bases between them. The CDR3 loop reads CASSQDKGGFTDTQYF. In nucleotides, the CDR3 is TGCGCCAGCAGCCAAGATAAAGGCGGGTTCACAGATACGCAGTATTTT.

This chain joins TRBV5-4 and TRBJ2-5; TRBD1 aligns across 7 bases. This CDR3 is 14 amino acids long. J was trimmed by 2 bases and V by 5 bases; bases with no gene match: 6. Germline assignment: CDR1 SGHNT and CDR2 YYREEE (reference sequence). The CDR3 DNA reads TGTGCCAGCAGTACGGGACAGTTACAAGAGACCCAGTACTTC. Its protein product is CASSTGQLQETQYF.

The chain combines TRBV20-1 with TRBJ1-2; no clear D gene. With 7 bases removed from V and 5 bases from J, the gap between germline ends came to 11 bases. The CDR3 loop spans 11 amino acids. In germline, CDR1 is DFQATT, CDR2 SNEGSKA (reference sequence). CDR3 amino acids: CSGRSPYGYTF. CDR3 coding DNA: TGCAGTGGCAGGAGCCCTTATGGCTACACCTTC.

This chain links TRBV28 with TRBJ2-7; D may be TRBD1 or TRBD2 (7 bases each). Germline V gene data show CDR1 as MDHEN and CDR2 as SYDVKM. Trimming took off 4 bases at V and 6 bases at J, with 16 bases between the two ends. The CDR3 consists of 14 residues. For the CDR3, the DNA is TGTGCCAGCAGTTCCCCCAGCAGGGGGGGCGAGCAGTACTTC. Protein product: CASSSPSRGGEQYF.

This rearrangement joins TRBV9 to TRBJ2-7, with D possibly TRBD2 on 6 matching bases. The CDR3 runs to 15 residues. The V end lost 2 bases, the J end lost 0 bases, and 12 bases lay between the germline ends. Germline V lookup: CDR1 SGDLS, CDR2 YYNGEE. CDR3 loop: CASSVSAGYSYEQYF. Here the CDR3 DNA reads TGTGCCAGCAGCGTCTCAGCGGGCTACTCCTACGAGCAGTACTTC.

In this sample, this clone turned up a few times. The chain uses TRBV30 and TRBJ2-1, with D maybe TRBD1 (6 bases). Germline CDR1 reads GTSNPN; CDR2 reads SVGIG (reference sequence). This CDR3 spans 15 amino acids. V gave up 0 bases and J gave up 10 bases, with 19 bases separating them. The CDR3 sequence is CAWSVLHPPRGEQFF. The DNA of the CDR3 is TGTGCCTGGAGTGTACTCCATCCCCCCAGGGGCGAGCAGTTCTTC.

The CDR3 region is CATIPPRELGEQYF. CDR3 DNA: TGTGCCACCATCCCCCCTAGGGAGCTGGGAGAGCAGTACTTC. The chain has TRBV28 and TRBJ2-7, with D possibly being TRBD2 (5 bases). CDR1 and CDR2 from the germline V gene are MDHEN and SYDVKM. This CDR3 is 14 amino acids long. V was trimmed by 10 bases and J by 7 bases, leaving 23 bases between them.

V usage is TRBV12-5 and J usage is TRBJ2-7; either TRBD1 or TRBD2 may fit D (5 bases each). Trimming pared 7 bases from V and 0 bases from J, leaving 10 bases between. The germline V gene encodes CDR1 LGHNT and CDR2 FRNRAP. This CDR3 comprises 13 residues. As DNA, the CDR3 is TGTGCTAGTGCCGGGGACGGCTCCTACGAGCAGTACTTC. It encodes CASAGDGSYEQYF.

CDR3 DNA: TGTGCCAGTAGTTGGGGGACAGGAAGGAACACTGAAGCTTTCTTT. Encoded protein: CASSWGTGRNTEAFF. The chain joins TRBV19 to TRBJ1-1; 8 bases line up with TRBD1. There are 15 residues in the CDR3. Germline lookup yields CDR1 LNHDA and CDR2 SQIVND (reference sequence). J gave up 1 base and V 5 bases, and 6 bases lay outside the gene matches.

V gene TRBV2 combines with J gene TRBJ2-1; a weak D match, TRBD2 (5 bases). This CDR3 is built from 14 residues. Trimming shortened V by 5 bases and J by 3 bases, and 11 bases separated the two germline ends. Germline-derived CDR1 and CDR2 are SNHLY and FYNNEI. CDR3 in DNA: TGTGCCAGCAGTTGGTCCGGGAACTACAATGAGCAGTTCTTC. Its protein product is CASSWSGNYNEQFF.

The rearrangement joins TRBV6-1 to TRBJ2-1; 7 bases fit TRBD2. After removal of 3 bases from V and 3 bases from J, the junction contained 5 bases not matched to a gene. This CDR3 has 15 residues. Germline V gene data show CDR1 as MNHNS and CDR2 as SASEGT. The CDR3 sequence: CASSDQLASYNEQFF. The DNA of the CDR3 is TGTGCCAGCAGTGACCAACTAGCGAGCTACAATGAGCAGTTCTTC.

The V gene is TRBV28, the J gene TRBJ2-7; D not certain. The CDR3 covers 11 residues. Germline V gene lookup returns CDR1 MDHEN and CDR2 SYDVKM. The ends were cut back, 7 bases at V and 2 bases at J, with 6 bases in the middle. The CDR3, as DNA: TGTGCCAGCAATTCCCCCTACGAGCAGTACTTC. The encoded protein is CASNSPYEQYF.

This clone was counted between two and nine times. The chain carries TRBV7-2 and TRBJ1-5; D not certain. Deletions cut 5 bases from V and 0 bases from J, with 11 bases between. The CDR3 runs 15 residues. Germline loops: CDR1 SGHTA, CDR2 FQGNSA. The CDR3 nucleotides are TGTGCCAGCAGCCCGGACGTTTATAGCAATCAGCCCCAGCATTTT. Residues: CASSPDVYSNQPQHF.

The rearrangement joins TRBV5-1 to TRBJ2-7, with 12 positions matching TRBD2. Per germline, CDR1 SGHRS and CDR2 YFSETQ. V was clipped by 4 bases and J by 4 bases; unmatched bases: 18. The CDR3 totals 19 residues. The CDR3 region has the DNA TGCGCCAGCAGCCCGGCCGGGCTAGCGGGAGGGCCAGATAGTTACGAGCAGTACTTC. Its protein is CASSPAGLAGGPDSYEQYF.

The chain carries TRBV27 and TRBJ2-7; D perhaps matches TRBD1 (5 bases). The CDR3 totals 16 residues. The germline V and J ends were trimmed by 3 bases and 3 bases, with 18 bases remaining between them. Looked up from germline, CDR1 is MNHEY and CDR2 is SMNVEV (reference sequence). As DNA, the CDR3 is TGTGCCAGCAGTTTTGTCCGCGACAGATTTTACTACGAGCAGTACTTC. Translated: CASSFVRDRFYYEQYF.